This is a list of T cell receptor beta chains from one sample in a study of control samples from healthy donors and cancer patients. The table came from immunoSEQ multiplex PCR; TCRdb's copy has only in-frame clones and leaves some out. This sample has 90,000 to 150,000 clones, with roughly 90% found just once. Source material: blood. Receptor source: a man aged 50 to 59 in good health. Each CDR3 is given without its conserved first and last residue.

j_gene	v_gene	CDR3aa
TRBJ1-1	TRBV7-8	ASSVKGAYTEAF
TRBJ1-1	TRBV6-4	ASSDEQNTEAF
TRBJ1-2	TRBV9	ASSVGQANYGYT
TRBJ1-5	TRBV28	ASGQGGNQPQH
TRBJ2-1	TRBV19	ASSIGLAGGSYNEQF
TRBJ2-7	TRBV12-3/TRBV12-4	ASSFVAYEQY
TRBJ1-6	TRBV7-2	ASSPQTGLNSPLH
TRBJ1-2	TRBV6-5	ASTRAGNYGYT
TRBJ2-5	TRBV29-1	SPEWLAGETQY
TRBJ2-1	TRBV3-1/TRBV3-2	ASSHLRGNEQF
TRBJ1-5	TRBV28	ASSLHGTSNQPQH
TRBJ2-7	TRBV5-1	ASSFGYEQY
TRBJ2-5	TRBV11-1	ASSSRDRVQTQY
TRBJ1-5	TRBV5-1	ASSLMGISNQPQH
TRBJ1-4	TRBV19	ASIGGFNKKLF
TRBJ2-1	TRBV27	ASSLSPRGRNEQF
TRBJ1-3	TRBV19	ASTRTRLRSGNTIY
TRBJ2-7	TRBV7-2	ASSSTAKYEQY
TRBJ1-1	TRBV2	ASKATGGLVWTEAF
TRBJ1-1	TRBV10-3	ATQESRNTEAF
TRBJ1-4	TRBV6-5	ASSYGGRGTNEKLF
TRBJ1-1	TRBV10-3	AISRTGYTEAF
TRBJ1-5	TRBV7-9	ASSRQGENQPQH
TRBJ2-5	TRBV7-9	ASSFYSKETQY
TRBJ2-3	TRBV2	ASSGNLPTDTQY
TRBJ2-7	TRBV3-1/TRBV3-2	ASSQDTARPSEQY
TRBJ1-5	TRBV6-4	ASSDPTDRVNQPQH
TRBJ1-1	TRBV19	ASSAGQGYGPF
TRBJ1-5	TRBV7-8	ASRLGRASNQPQH
TRBJ1-2	TRBV15	ATSRGQDANYGYT
TRBJ1-2	TRBV4-1	ASSQPLNANYGYT
TRBJ1-6	TRBV14	ASSQRTGMSSPLH
TRBJ2-7	TRBV3-1/TRBV3-2	ASSQDDGRDWQY
TRBJ2-2	TRBV6-5	ASRLAVENTGELF
TRBJ1-5	TRBV7-2	ASSYGTGSQPQH
TRBJ1-5	TRBV5-5	ASSLAPQGSNQPQH
TRBJ2-2	TRBV19	ASSIGLAGAGELF
TRBJ1-4	TRBV9	ASSVGSSGGAGEKLF
TRBJ1-5	TRBV19	ASSVGQGSQPQH
TRBJ1-1	TRBV11-2	ASSLIGRNTEAF
TRBJ2-5	TRBV7-2	ASSFDRGERETQY
TRBJ2-3	TRBV6-6	ASSYRSSGPQGTQY
TRBJ2-1	TRBV7-9	ASSPWRDSYNEQF